These 32 T cell receptor beta chains originate from one sample sequenced in a study of T cell responses to AZD1222 COVID-19 vaccine. Measured with immunoSEQ multiplex PCR; TCRdb has only the in-frame clones, and not every one. The profile shows over 150,000 clones, about 90% of them singletons. The sample in question was peripheral blood, obtained on day 0 of AZD1222 vaccination. Receptor source: an adult in good health.

This chain links TRBV7-9 with TRBJ1-4; 9 bases match TRBD1. The CDR3 contains 15 residues. The V gene end was trimmed by 5 bases and the J gene end by 5 bases; junction bases not matched to a gene: 6. Germline CDR1 is SEHNR and CDR2 is FQNEAQ (reference sequence). CDR3 DNA: TGTGCCAGCAGCGAATTTACAGGGGGCAATGAAAAACTGTTTTTT. Translating gives CASSEFTGGNEKLFF.

The J gene is TRBJ2-7, the V gene TRBV6-1; a weak D match, TRBD2 (6 bases). The CDR3 sequence is 14 residues long. Germline V gene sequence: CDR1 MNHNS, CDR2 SASEGT. The germline V and J ends were trimmed by 0 bases and 2 bases, with 8 bases remaining between them. CDR3 amino acids: CASSEAGGPYEQYF. In nucleotides, the CDR3 is TGTGCCAGCAGTGAAGCGGGGGGTCCCTACGAGCAGTACTTC.

This chain links TRBV28 with TRBJ1-1, with no clear D. V lost 5 bases to trimming and J lost 3 bases, with 10 bases between them. The CDR3 is 13 residues long. Per germline, CDR1 MDHEN and CDR2 SYDVKM. In DNA form, the CDR3 reads TGTGCCAGCAGTCGGCAAAGGGACACTGAAGCTTTCTTT. Translated, it gives CASSRQRDTEAFF. Variable domain in full (rest from reference TRBV28 and TRBJ1-1): DVKVTQSSRYLVKRTGEKVFLECVQDMDHENMFWYRQDPGLGLRLIYFSYDVKMKEKGDIPEGYSVSREKKERFSLILESASTNQTSMYLCASSRQRDTEAFFGQGTRLTVV.

There are a few counts of this clone. The chain combines TRBV12-3 or TRBV12-4 with TRBJ1-1; D possibly corresponds to TRBD1 (5 bases). The CDR3 extends over 13 amino acids. Deletions cut 6 bases from V and 5 bases from J, with 13 bases between. For the CDR3, the DNA is TGTGCCAGCAGCCTATGGGGCAATACTGAAGCTTTCTTT. It encodes CASSLWGNTEAFF.

Comment on this clone: Other DNA sequences in the sample encode the same CDR3. V gene TRBV5-1 combines with J gene TRBJ2-7; possibly TRBD2 for D (6 bases). Trimming left V 0 bases short and J 4 bases short, with 8 bases between. Per germline, CDR1 SGHRS and CDR2 YFSETQ. The CDR3 runs to 13 residues. The CDR3 nucleotides read TGCGCCAGCAGCTTGGCCGGGACTTACGAGCAGTACTTC. Amino acid sequence: CASSLAGTYEQYF.

The chain uses TRBV9 and TRBJ2-6; tentative D call: TRBD2 (5 bases). CDR3 length equals 16 residues. Between the trimmed V and J ends, which lost 5 bases and 0 bases, there was a span of 12 bases. The germline V gene encodes CDR1 SGDLS and CDR2 YYNGEE. Written as DNA, the CDR3 is TGTGCCAGCAGTCCATTGGGGAGCTCTGGGGCCAACGTCCTGACTTTC. Translation: CASSPLGSSGANVLTF.

This rearrangement joins TRBV7-2 to TRBJ2-1; TRBD1 or TRBD2 may be the D gene (7 bases each). Trimming left V 7 bases short and J 9 bases short, with 16 bases between. The CDR3 has 13 residues. CDR1 is SGHTA, CDR2 FQGNSA, per germline. Here the CDR3 reads CASTRGGQPEQFF. Written as DNA, the CDR3 is TGTGCCAGCACCAGGGGGGGACAGCCTGAGCAGTTCTTC.

The V gene is TRBV27, the J gene TRBJ2-7; 7 nucleotides agree with TRBD2. With 6 bases clipped from V and 7 bases from J, the junction kept 9 bases outside the gene matches. The CDR3 sequence is 13 residues long. Looked up from germline, CDR1 is MNHEY and CDR2 is SMNVEV (reference sequence). CDR3 sequence reads: CASRGGRAGEQYF. In DNA form, the CDR3 reads TGTGCCAGCAGAGGAGGGAGGGCGGGGGAGCAGTACTTC.

V and J are TRBV6-4 and TRBJ2-7; D uncertain. Trimming left V 7 bases short and J 3 bases short, with 16 bases between. The germline gives CDR1 MRHNA, CDR2 SNTAGT. This CDR3 comprises 14 residues. DNA of the CDR3: TGTGCCAGCAAAGCGAGCTATCTCGACTACGAGCAGTACTTC. This encodes CASKASYLDYEQYF.

CDR3 protein: CATGLGALGGEAFF. CDR3 in DNA: TGTGCCACCGGTCTGGGGGCTTTGGGCGGTGAAGCTTTCTTT. The V and J genes are TRBV10-3 and TRBJ1-1, with D tentatively TRBD1 (6 bases). V lost 10 bases to trimming and J lost 7 bases, with 22 bases between them. The germline V gene encodes CDR1 ENHRY and CDR2 SYGVKD. The length of the CDR3 is 14 residues.

This sequence joins TRBV3-1 (or the pseudogene TRBV3-2) and TRBJ2-5, with D hard to call. Trimming cost V 4 bases and J 0 bases, with 6 bases left between them. The V gene's germline CDR1 is LGHDT and CDR2 YNNKEL (reference sequence). The CDR3 runs to 13 residues. CDR3 protein: CASSRPDQETQYF. The CDR3 DNA follows: TGTGCCAGCAGCCGCCCGGACCAAGAGACCCAGTACTTC.

The gene calls are TRBV7-3 and TRBJ2-1, with D perhaps matching TRBD2 (6 bases). V was pared by 0 bases and J by 5 bases, with 8 bases between. Germline CDR1 is SGHTA and CDR2 is FQGTGA. CDR3 length: 14 residues. The CDR3 DNA sequence: TGTGCCAGCAGCTTAACGGGCGGGGACAATGAGCAGTTCTTC. Its protein is CASSLTGGDNEQFF.

The chain links TRBV20-1 to TRBJ1-1, with 8 bases identical to TRBD1. Unmatched junction bases numbered 7, after V lost 3 bases and J lost 7 bases. Per the germline V gene, CDR1 is DFQATT and CDR2 is SNEGSKA (reference sequence). The CDR3 extends over 13 amino acids. The CDR3 loop reads CSASRRGPLEAFF. CDR3 nucleotide sequence: TGCAGTGCTAGTCGCAGGGGGCCCCTTGAAGCTTTCTTT.

J is TRBJ1-2 and V is TRBV7-2; D is uncertain. Trimming took 6 bases from V and 3 from J, leaving 11 bases between them. The length of the CDR3 is 13 residues. The V gene's germline CDR1 is SGHTA and CDR2 FQGNSA. The CDR3 DNA reads TGTGCCAGCAGTCTTGGGAGGGACTATGGCTACACCTTC. Translated, it gives CASSLGRDYGYTF.

V is TRBV14 and J is TRBJ2-7; D unresolved. Trimming cost V 3 bases and J 3 bases, with 12 bases left between them. CDR3 length: 14 amino acids. The germline V gene encodes CDR1 SGHDN and CDR2 FVKESK. CDR3 loop: CASSQGSPDYEQYF. CDR3 nucleotides: TGTGCCAGCAGCCAGGGAAGTCCAGACTACGAGCAGTACTTC.

The V and J genes are TRBV30 and TRBJ2-1; D is uncertain. Germline CDR1 GTSNPN, CDR2 SVGIG (reference sequence). This CDR3 is built from 13 residues. Trimming took 2 bases from V and 5 from J, leaving 10 bases between them. Here the CDR3 DNA reads TGTGCCTGGAGTACTGACCTGAACAATGAGCAGTTCTTC. It yields the protein CAWSTDLNNEQFF.

The chain is built from TRBV7-9 and TRBJ2-1; D remains ambiguous. CDR3 size: 12 residues. V was clipped by 6 bases and J by 8 bases, with 11 bases between them. Germline CDR1 is SEHNR and CDR2 is FQNEAQ (reference sequence). This CDR3 reads CASSPLGYEQFF. DNA for the CDR3: TGTGCCAGCAGTCCGCTAGGATATGAGCAGTTCTTC.

The chain couples TRBV5-1 to TRBJ2-7; D may be TRBD2 (6 bases). Trimming took off 4 bases at V and 1 base at J, with 12 bases between the two ends. Germline V gene lookup returns CDR1 SGHRS and CDR2 YFSETQ. There are 14 residues in the CDR3. DNA for the CDR3: TGCGCCAGCAGCGCCTGGGACTCGTCCTACGAGCAGTACTTC. Translating gives CASSAWDSSYEQYF. The full variable domain, rest sourced from reference TRBV5-1 and TRBJ2-7, is KAGVTQTPRYLIKTRGQQVTLSCSPISGHRSVSWYQQTPGQGLQFLFEYFSETQRNKGNFPGRFSGRQFSNSRSEMNVSTLELGDSALYLCASSAWDSSYEQYFGPGTRLTVT.

DNA of the CDR3: TGCAGTGCTAGTATGGGCTACGAGCAGTACTTC. This sequence encodes CSASMGYEQYF. The J gene is TRBJ2-7, the V gene TRBV20-1; no clear D. Germline lookup yields CDR1 DFQATT and CDR2 SNEGSKA (reference sequence). Trimming pared 3 bases from V and 3 bases from J, leaving 6 bases between. This CDR3 region has 11 residues.

This clone came up a few times. V gene TRBV6-5 combines with J gene TRBJ1-2; D is perhaps TRBD1 (5 bases). CDR3 length equals 14 residues. Germline values: CDR1 MNHEY, CDR2 SVGAGI. Trimming cost V 2 bases and J 4 bases, with 11 bases left between them. The CDR3 sequence is CASSYARGSYGYTF. The CDR3 coding sequence is TGTGCCAGCAGTTACGCGAGGGGCAGCTATGGCTACACCTTC.

This clone has just one count. The rearrangement joins TRBV6-5 to TRBJ2-2, with D unresolved. Trimming cost V 5 bases and J 1 base, with 11 bases left between them. This CDR3 is built from 15 residues. Germline loops: CDR1 MNHEY, CDR2 SVGAGI. The CDR3: CASSLLAGNTGELFF. For the CDR3, the DNA is TGTGCCAGCAGTCTCCTTGCTGGGAACACCGGGGAGCTGTTTTTT.

This chain connects TRBV6-5 to TRBJ2-1; 12 bases line up with TRBD1. V was pared by 6 bases and J by 8 bases, with 8 bases of the junction left unmatched. Germline V gene lookup returns CDR1 MNHEY and CDR2 SVGAGI. CDR3 size: 15 residues. Here the CDR3 reads CASRRGQGAFDEQFF. For the CDR3, the DNA is TGTGCCAGCAGGAGGGGACAGGGGGCATTCGATGAGCAGTTCTTC.

This chain links TRBV4-1 with TRBJ1-2, with no clear D. Germline values: CDR1 MGHRA, CDR2 YSYEKL. The CDR3 has 14 residues. Between the trimmed V and J ends, which lost 0 bases and 5 bases, there was a span of 10 bases. The CDR3 loop is CASSQEQHNYGYTF. Here the CDR3 DNA reads TGCGCCAGCAGCCAAGAACAGCATAATTATGGCTACACCTTC.

This clone was observed a single time. The chain recombines TRBV5-1 with TRBJ2-7; D gene ambiguous. The CDR3 is made up of 15 amino acids. Per germline, CDR1 SGHRS and CDR2 YFSETQ. The V end lost 2 bases, the J end lost 0 bases, and 12 bases lay between the germline ends. CDR3 sequence (DNA): TGCGCCAGCAGCTTTTCGGGCGGTAGCTCCTACGAGCAGTACTTC. It specifies CASSFSGGSSYEQYF.

CDR3 loop: CASSYSVNTEAFF. In DNA, the CDR3 is TGTGCCAGCAGTTACTCAGTGAACACTGAAGCTTTCTTT. The rearrangement joins TRBV6-5 to TRBJ1-1; the D is unclear. Germline V CDR1 and CDR2: MNHEY, SVGAGI. V lost 0 bases, J lost 0 bases, and 2 bases lay in between. The length of the CDR3 is 13 residues.

CDR3 sequence: CASRESSTDTQYF. The DNA for the CDR3 is TGTGCCAGCAGAGAATCTAGCACAGATACGCAGTATTTT. The J gene is TRBJ2-3, the V gene TRBV2; no clear D gene. Trimming stripped 6 bases from V and 0 bases from J, with 7 bases between. CDR1 and CDR2 (germline): SNHLY, FYNNEI. The CDR3 has 13 amino acids. Looking up the rest from reference TRBV2 and TRBJ2-3 gives the full variable domain: EPEVTQTPSHQVTQMGQEVILRCVPISNHLYFYWYRQILGQKVEFLVSFYNNEISEKSEIFDDQFSVERPDGSNFTLKIRSTKLEDSAMYFCASRESSTDTQYFGPGTRLTVL.

The genes are TRBV6-5 and TRBJ2-1; the D is unclear. This CDR3 has 13 amino acids. Trimming removed 8 bases from V and 2 bases from J, with 10 bases in between. In germline, CDR1 is MNHEY, CDR2 SVGAGI. The DNA for the CDR3 is TGTGCCAGCGCGGACGAGGCCTACAATGAGCAGTTCTTC. Amino acids: CASADEAYNEQFF.

This clone has a single count. The rearrangement joins TRBV4-1 to TRBJ2-7, with TRBD2 as a possible D gene (6 bases). Trimming removed 4 bases at V and 2 bases at J, with 12 bases between. This CDR3 is 14 amino acids long. Germline loops: CDR1 MGHRA, CDR2 YSYEKL. CDR3 bases: TGCGCCAGCAGCCCAGTGGGGGGTACCTACGAGCAGTACTTC. Amino acid sequence: CASSPVGGTYEQYF.

The CDR3 region is CASSLEGSGGNNQPQHF. DNA for the CDR3: TGCGCCAGCAGCTTGGAAGGCTCAGGGGGCAACAATCAGCCCCAGCATTTT. The chain employs TRBV5-1 and TRBJ1-5; 8 bases align to TRBD1. J gave up 3 bases and V 0 bases, and 8 bases lay outside the gene matches. Germline CDR1 and CDR2: SGHRS and YFSETQ. The CDR3 covers 17 residues.

J is TRBJ1-1 and V is TRBV28; possible D gene TRBD1, 6 bases. The V end lost 4 bases, the J end lost 5 bases, and 11 bases lay between the germline ends. This CDR3 region has 13 residues. Germline loops: CDR1 MDHEN, CDR2 SYDVKM. In DNA, the CDR3 is TGTGCCAGCAGTTCAGGGGACCGAACTGAAGCTTTCTTT. It yields the protein CASSSGDRTEAFF.

The rearrangement uses TRBV7-9 and TRBJ1-4, with TRBD1 as a possible D gene (5 bases). The CDR3 is made up of 15 amino acids. Germline assignment: CDR1 SEHNR and CDR2 FQNEAQ (reference sequence). V was clipped by 4 bases and J by 1 base, with 10 bases between them. In DNA form, the CDR3 reads TGTGCCAGCAGCTGGTTGGGGGTAACTAATGAAAAACTGTTTTTT. Translation: CASSWLGVTNEKLFF.

This chain uses TRBV10-3 with TRBJ2-7, with 11 bases identical to TRBD2. This CDR3 comprises 15 residues. J lost 0 bases, V lost 10 bases, and 8 bases had no gene match. Germline values: CDR1 ENHRY, CDR2 SYGVKD. The CDR3 sequence: CATMGLAEYSYEQYF. The CDR3 bases are TGTGCCACGATGGGACTAGCGGAATACTCCTACGAGCAGTACTTC.